These T cell receptor beta chains were read from a single sample in a study of blood T cells in healthy people across ages. TCRdb re-analysed the 5' RACE reads in MiXCR, keeping a single row per CDR3 protein. The sample has 920,000 or so distinct CDR3 sequences; 40% to 50% are singletons. Sequences were obtained from blood. The receptor source for this set is a woman in her sixties in good health. Each CDR3 is given with its conserved first and last residue. The D gene is left open where the match is weak. Clone size, where shown, is once, few, many, or a class for clones that have expanded.

CDR3 protein	CDR3 DNA	J gene	V gene	D gene	clone size	CDR3 length
CASSTTGYGYTF	TGTGCCAGCAGTACGACCGGCTATGGCTACACCTTC	TRBJ1-2	TRBV27	NA	NA	12
CASSRSGQRTDTQYF	TGTGCCAGCAGTAGAAGCGGACAGCGCACAGATACGCAGTATTTT	TRBJ2-3	TRBV12-3/TRBV12-4	NA	NA	15
CASSYSPGVRETQYF	TGTGCCAGCAGTTACTCCCCAGGGGTGCGAGAGACCCAGTACTTC	TRBJ2-5	TRBV6-6	NA	NA	15
CASSFHRGQETQYF	TGTGCCAGCAGTTTTCACAGGGGCCAAGAGACCCAGTACTTC	TRBJ2-5	TRBV12-3/TRBV12-4	TRBD1	few	14
CASSQWPGGWLTEAFF	TGCGCCAGCAGCCAATGGCCCGGGGGCTGGCTCACTGAAGCTTTCTTT	TRBJ1-1	TRBV4-1	NA	few	16
CASSLSPQASGSFHEQFF	TGTGCCAGCAGTTTATCGCCCCAGGCTAGCGGGAGTTTCCATGAGCAGTTCTTC	TRBJ2-1	TRBV27	TRBD2	once	18
CSARDRRRANSNEQFF	TGCAGTGCTAGAGACCGGAGGAGGGCTAACTCCAATGAGCAGTTCTTC	TRBJ2-1	TRBV20-1	NA	many	16
CASSGDSQQTQYF	TGTGCCAGCAGCGGCGACAGCCAACAGACCCAGTACTTC	TRBJ2-5	TRBV9	NA	few	13
CASRETREISYEQYF	TGTGCCAGCCGAGAAACACGGGAGATTTCCTACGAGCAGTACTTC	TRBJ2-7	TRBV6-6	NA	NA	15
CSAAPVGGGTDYEQYF	TGCAGTGCTGCCCCGGTGGGAGGGGGTACTGACTACGAGCAGTACTTC	TRBJ2-7	TRBV20-1	NA	NA	16
CSAVWTLTDTQYF	TGCAGTGCCGTTTGGACCCTCACAGATACGCAGTATTTT	TRBJ2-3	TRBV20-1	NA	few	13
CASSFAGGPPQETQYF	TGTGCCAGCAGTTTTGCGGGAGGGCCACCCCAAGAGACCCAGTACTTC	TRBJ2-5	TRBV27	TRBD2	few	16
CASSPSGLARLISYEQYF	TGTGCCAGCAGCCCGTCGGGACTAGCGCGACTAATATCCTACGAGCAGTACTTC	TRBJ2-7	TRBV7-2	TRBD2	NA	18
CASSEGDRTFYKQYF	TGTGCCAGCAGCGAGGGCGACCGTACCTTTTACAAGCAGTACTTC	TRBJ2-7	TRBV2	NA	few	15
CASSVAGGGETQYF	TGCGCCAGCAGTGTAGCGGGAGGAGGAGAGACCCAGTACTTC	TRBJ2-5	TRBV10-2	TRBD2	NA	14
CASSEPTGRNEQFF	TGCGCCAGCAGTGAGCCGACGGGGCGGAATGAGCAGTTCTTC	TRBJ2-1	TRBV10-2	NA	NA	14
CASSSYDRGYNSPLHF	TGTGCCAGCAGCTCCTACGACAGGGGCTATAATTCACCCCTCCACTTT	TRBJ1-6	TRBV7-2	TRBD1	NA	16
CASSETPSNYGYTF	TGTGCCAGCAGTGAGACCCCCTCTAACTATGGCTACACCTTC	TRBJ1-2	TRBV2	NA	NA	14
CSADPRPWDNEQYF	TGCAGTGCTGATCCCCGACCCTGGGACAATGAGCAGTACTTC	TRBJ2-5	TRBV20-1	NA	once	14
CASSPGVRAGIICEQYF	TGCGCCAGCAGCCCCGGGGTCCGGGCAGGGATAATCTGCGAGCAGTACTTC	TRBJ2-7	TRBV5-1	NA	NA	17
CATSDLPLAGDNEQYF	TGTGCCACCAGTGATTTGCCTCTAGCGGGAGATAATGAGCAGTACTTC	TRBJ2-5	TRBV24-1	TRBD2	NA	16
CASSTTGQTTYEQYF	TGTGCCAGCAGTACTACGGGACAGACCACCTACGAGCAGTACTTC	TRBJ2-7	TRBV12-3/TRBV12-4	TRBD1	few	15
CAISEKGASSYEQYF	TGTGCCATCAGTGAGAAGGGGGCAAGCTCCTACGAGCAGTACTTC	TRBJ2-7	TRBV10-3	TRBD1	NA	15
CAISESTGGAYEQYF	TGTGCCATCAGCGAGTCTACGGGAGGGGCCTACGAGCAGTACTTC	TRBJ2-7	TRBV10-3	TRBD2	NA	15
CASSDPGPYGYTF	TGTGCCAGCAGTGACCCAGGGCCCTATGGCTACACCTTC	TRBJ1-2	TRBV6-1	NA	once	13
CATSRDRSGRVNKQFF	TGTGCCACCAGCAGAGATCGAAGCGGGAGAGTTAATAAGCAGTTCTTC	TRBJ2-1	TRBV15	TRBD2	NA	16
CASSQDSRDRASPLHF	TGCGCCAGCAGCCAAGATTCCAGGGACAGAGCCTCACCCCTCCACTTT	TRBJ1-6	TRBV4-3	TRBD1	NA	16
CAISERSLTESTDTQYF	TGTGCCATCAGTGAGAGGAGCCTAACGGAGAGCACAGATACGCAGTATTTT	TRBJ2-3	TRBV10-3	NA	NA	17
CASSRGTGVLYGYTF	TGTGCCAGCAGCCGAGGGACAGGGGTCCTCTATGGCTACACCTTC	TRBJ1-2	TRBV7-9	TRBD1	medium-sized	15
CSAEGTSGRVGTQYF	TGCAGTGCTGAAGGGACTAGCGGACGAGTGGGAACGCAGTATTTT	TRBJ2-3	TRBV20-1	TRBD2	NA	15
CASRHVMGSSGANVLTF	TGTGCCAGCCGCCACGTAATGGGGAGCTCTGGGGCCAACGTCCTGACTTTC	TRBJ2-6	TRBV2	NA	NA	17